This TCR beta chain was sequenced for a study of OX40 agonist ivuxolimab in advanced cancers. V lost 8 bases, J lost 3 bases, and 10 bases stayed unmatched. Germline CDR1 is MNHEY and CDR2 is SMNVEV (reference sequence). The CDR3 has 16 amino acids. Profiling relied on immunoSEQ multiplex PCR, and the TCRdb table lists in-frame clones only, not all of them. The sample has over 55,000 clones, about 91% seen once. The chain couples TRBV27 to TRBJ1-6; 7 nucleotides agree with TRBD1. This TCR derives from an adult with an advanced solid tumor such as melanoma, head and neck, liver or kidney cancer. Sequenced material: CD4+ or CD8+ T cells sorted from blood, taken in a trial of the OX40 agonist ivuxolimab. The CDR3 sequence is CASGSWTGYYNSPLHF. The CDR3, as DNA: TGTGCCAGCGGTTCTTGGACAGGCTACTATAATTCACCCCTCCACTTT.